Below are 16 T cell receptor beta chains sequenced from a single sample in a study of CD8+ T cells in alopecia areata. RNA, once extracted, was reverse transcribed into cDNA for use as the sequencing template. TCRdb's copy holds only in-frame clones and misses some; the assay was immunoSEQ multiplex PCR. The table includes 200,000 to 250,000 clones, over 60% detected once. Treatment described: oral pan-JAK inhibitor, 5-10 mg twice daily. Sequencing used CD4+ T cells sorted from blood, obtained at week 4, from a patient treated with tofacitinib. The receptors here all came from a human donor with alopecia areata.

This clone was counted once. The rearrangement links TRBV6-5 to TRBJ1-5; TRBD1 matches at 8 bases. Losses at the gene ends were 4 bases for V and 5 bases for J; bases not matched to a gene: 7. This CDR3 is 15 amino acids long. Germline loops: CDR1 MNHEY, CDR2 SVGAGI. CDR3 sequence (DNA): TGTGCCAGCAGTTCCAACAGGGGGTGGGATCAGCCCCAGCATTTT. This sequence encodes CASSSNRGWDQPQHF.

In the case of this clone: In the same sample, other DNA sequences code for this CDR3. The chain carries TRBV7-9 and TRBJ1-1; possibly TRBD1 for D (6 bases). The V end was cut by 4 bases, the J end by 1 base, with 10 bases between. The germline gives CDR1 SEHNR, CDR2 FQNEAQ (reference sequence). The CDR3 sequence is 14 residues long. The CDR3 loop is CASSSQTGNTEAFF. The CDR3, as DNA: TGTGCCAGCAGCTCCCAGACAGGGAACACTGAAGCTTTCTTT.

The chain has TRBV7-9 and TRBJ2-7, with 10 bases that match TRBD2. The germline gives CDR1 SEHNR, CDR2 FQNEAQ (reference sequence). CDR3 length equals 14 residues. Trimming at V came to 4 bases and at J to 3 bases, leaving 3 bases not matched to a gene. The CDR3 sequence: CASSSSGGRYEQYF. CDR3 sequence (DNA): TGTGCCAGCAGCTCTAGCGGGGGCCGCTACGAGCAGTACTTC.

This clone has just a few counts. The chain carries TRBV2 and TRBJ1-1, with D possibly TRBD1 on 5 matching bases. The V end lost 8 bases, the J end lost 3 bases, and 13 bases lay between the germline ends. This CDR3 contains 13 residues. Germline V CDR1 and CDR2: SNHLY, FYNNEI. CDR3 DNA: TGTGCCAGCGTCAGGGTTAGGGACACTGAAGCTTTCTTT. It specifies CASVRVRDTEAFF.

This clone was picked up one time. The CDR3 loop is CASSVAGGLDYEQYF. CDR3 sequence (DNA): TGTGCCAGCAGCGTTGCAGGGGGCTTAGACTACGAGCAGTACTTC. V usage is TRBV9 and J usage is TRBJ2-7, with 8 bases identical to TRBD1. This CDR3 comprises 15 residues. The germline gives CDR1 SGDLS, CDR2 YYNGEE. Trimming took 2 bases from V and 3 from J; bases not matched to a gene: 7.

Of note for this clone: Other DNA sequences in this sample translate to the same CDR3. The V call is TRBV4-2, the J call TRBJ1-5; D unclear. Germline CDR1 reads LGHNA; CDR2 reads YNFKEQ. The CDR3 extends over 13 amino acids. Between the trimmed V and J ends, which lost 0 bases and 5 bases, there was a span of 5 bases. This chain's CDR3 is CASSQERDQPQHF. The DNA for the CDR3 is TGTGCCAGCAGCCAAGAACGGGATCAGCCCCAGCATTTT.

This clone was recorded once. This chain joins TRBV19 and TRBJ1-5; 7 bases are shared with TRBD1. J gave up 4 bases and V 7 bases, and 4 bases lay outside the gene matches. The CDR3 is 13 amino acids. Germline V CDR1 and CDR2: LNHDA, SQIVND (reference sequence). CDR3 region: CASKDRRNQPQHF. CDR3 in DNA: TGTGCCAGTAAGGACAGGAGGAATCAGCCCCAGCATTTT.

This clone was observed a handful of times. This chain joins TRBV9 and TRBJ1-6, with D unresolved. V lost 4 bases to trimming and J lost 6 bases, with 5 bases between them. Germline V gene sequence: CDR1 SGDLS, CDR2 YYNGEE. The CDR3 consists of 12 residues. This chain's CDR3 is CASSTRNSPLHF. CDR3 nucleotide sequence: TGTGCCAGCAGCACACGTAATTCACCCCTCCACTTT.

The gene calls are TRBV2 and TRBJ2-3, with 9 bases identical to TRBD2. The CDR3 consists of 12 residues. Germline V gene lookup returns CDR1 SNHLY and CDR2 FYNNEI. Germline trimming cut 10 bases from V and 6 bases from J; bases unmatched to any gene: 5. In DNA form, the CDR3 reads TGTGCCATCGGGACTAGCCTTGATACGCAGTATTTT. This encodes CAIGTSLDTQYF.

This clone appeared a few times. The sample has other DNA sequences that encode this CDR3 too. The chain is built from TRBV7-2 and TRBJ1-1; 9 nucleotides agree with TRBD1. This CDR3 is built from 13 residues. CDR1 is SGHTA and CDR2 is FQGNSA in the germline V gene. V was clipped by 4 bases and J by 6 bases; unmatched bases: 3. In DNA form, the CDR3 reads TGTGCCAGCAGCTCGACAGGGGGGGCTGAAGCTTTCTTT. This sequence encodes CASSSTGGAEAFF.

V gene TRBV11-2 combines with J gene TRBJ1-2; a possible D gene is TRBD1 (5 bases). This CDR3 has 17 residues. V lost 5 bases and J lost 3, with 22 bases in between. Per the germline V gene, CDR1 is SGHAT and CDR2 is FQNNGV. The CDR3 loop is CASSPDRALLSDYGYTF. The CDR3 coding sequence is TGTGCCAGCAGCCCCGACAGAGCCCTCTTATCGGACTATGGCTACACCTTC.

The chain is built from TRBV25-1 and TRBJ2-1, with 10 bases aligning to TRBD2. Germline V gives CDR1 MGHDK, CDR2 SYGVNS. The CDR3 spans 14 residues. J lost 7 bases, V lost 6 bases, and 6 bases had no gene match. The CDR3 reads CASRHSSGGNEQFF. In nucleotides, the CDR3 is TGTGCCAGCAGGCACTCTAGCGGGGGTAATGAGCAGTTCTTC.

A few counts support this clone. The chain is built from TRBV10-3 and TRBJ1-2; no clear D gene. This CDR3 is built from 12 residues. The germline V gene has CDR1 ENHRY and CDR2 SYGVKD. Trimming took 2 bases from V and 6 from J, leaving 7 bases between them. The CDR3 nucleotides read TGTGCCATCAGTGAGCTCGTTGATGGCTACACCTTC. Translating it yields CAISELVDGYTF.

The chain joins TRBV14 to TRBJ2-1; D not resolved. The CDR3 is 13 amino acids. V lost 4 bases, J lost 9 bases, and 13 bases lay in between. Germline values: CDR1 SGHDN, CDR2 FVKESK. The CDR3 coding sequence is TGTGCCAGCAGCCGCGGCGCCTCTGGTGAGCAGTTCTTC. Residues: CASSRGASGEQFF. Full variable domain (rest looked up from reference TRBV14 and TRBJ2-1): EAGVTQFPSHSVIEKGQTVTLRCDPISGHDNLYWYRRVMGKEIKFLLHFVKESKQDESGMPNNRFLAERTGGTYSTLKVQPAELEDSGVYFCASSRGASGEQFFGPGTRLTVL.

CDR3 loop: CSVEGQVNTEAFF. The DNA for the CDR3 is TGCAGCGTTGAGGGGCAGGTGAACACTGAAGCTTTCTTT. The chain has TRBV29-1 and TRBJ1-1; TRBD1 might be the D (5 bases). The CDR3 sequence is 13 residues long. Between the trimmed V and J ends, which lost 3 bases and 0 bases, there was a span of 8 bases. Germline values: CDR1 SQVTM, CDR2 ANQGSEA. Using reference TRBV29-1 and TRBJ1-1 for the parts outside the CDR3, the full variable domain is SAVISQKPSRDICQRGTSLTIQCQVDSQVTMMFWYRQQPGQSLTLIATANQGSEATYESGFVIDKFPISRPNLTFSTLTVSNMSPEDSSIYLCSVEGQVNTEAFFGQGTRLTVV.

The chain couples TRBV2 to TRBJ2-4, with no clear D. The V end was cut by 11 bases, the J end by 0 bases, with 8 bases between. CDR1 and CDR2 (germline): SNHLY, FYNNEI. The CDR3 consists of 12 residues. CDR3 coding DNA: TGTGCCCTTTCTGAAGCCAAAAACATTCAGTACTTC. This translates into CALSEAKNIQYF.